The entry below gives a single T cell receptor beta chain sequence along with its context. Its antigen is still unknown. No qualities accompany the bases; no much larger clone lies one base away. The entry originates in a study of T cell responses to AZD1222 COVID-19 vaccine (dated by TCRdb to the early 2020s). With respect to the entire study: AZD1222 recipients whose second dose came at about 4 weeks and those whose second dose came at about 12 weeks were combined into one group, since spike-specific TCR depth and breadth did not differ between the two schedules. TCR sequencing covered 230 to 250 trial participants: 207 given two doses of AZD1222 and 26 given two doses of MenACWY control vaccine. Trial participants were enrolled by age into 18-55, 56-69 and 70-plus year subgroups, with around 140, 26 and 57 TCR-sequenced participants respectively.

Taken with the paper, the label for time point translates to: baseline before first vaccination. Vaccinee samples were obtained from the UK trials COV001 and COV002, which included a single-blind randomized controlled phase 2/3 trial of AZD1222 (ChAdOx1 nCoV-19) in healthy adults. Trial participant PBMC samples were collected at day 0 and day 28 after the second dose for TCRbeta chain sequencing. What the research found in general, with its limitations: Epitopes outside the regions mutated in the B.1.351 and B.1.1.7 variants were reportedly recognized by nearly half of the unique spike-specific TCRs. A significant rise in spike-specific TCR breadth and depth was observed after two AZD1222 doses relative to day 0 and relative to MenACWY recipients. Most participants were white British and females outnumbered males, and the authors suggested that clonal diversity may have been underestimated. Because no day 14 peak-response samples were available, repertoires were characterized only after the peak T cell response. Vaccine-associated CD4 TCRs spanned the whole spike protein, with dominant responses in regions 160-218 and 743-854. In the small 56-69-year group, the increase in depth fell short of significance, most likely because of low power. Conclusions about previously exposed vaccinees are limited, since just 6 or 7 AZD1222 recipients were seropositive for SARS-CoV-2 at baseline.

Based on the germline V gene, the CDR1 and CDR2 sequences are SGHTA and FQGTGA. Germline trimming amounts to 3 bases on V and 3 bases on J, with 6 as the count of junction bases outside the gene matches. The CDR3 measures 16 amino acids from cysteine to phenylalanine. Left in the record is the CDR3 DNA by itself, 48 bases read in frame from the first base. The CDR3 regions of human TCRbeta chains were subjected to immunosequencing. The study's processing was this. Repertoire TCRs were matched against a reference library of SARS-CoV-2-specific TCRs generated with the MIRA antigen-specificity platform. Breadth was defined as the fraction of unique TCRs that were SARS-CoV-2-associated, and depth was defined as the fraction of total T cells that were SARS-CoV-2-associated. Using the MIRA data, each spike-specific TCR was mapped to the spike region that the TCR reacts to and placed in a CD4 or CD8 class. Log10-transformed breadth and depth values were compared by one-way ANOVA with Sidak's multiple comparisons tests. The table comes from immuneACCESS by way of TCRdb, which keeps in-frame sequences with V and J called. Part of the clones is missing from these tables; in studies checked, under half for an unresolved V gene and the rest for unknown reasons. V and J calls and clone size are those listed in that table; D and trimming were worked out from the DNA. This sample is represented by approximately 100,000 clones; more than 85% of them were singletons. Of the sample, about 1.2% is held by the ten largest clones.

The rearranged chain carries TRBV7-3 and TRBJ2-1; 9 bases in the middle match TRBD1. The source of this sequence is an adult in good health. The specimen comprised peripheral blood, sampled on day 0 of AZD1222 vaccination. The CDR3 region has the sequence CASSFLSTGGYNEQFF. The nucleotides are TGTGCCAGCAGCTTCCTTTCGACAGGGGGCTACAATGAGCAGTTCTTC.